This T cell receptor (beta chain) was observed in a study of identical twins. This clonotype was recorded many times. Germline assignment: CDR1 SQVTM and CDR2 ANQGSEA. The CDR3 runs to 15 residues. The V and J ends lost 3 bases and 0 bases respectively, with 12 bases between them. TCRdb itself ran the 5' RACE reads through MiXCR, one entry per CDR3 protein. The sample has about 700,000 distinct CDR3 sequences; roughly 6% are singletons. The V call is TRBV29-1, the J call TRBJ1-5; no clear D gene. The source is a man between 18 and 29 years old in good health. The sequenced sample was naive T cells sorted from blood. The CDR3 DNA follows: TGCAGCGTTGACGGTCAGATCTTTAGCAATCAGCCCCAGCATTTT. Translation: CSVDGQIFSNQPQHF.